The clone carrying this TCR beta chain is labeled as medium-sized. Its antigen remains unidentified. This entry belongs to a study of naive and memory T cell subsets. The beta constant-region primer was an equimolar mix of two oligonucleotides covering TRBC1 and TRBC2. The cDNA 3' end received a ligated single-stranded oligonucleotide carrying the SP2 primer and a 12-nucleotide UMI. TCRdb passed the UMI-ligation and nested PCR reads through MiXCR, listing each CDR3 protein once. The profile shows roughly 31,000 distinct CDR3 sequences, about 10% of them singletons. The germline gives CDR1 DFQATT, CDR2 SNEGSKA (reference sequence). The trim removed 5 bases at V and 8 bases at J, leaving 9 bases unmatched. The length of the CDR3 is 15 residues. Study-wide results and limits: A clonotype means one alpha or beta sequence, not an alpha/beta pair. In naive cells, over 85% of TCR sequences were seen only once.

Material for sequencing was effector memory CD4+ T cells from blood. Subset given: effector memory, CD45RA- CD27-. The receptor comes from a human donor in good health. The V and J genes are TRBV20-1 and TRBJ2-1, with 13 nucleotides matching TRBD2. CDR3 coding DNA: TGCAGTGCTGCCAAACGGACTAGCGGGAGTGATGAGCAGTTCTTC. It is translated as CSAAKRTSGSDEQFF.